A single sample gave rise to the 31 T cell receptor beta chains below, sequenced in a study of blood T cell repertoires in COVID-19. The method was immunoSEQ multiplex PCR; TCRdb's version includes in-frame clones alone and lacks a portion of them. Of some 300,000 clones listed, around 87% are singletons. The sequenced sample consisted of peripheral blood. Receptors were obtained from a man between 65 and 80 years old with acute or convalescent COVID-19.

This chain joins TRBV28 and TRBJ2-1; D remains unclear. Germline V gene data show CDR1 as MDHEN and CDR2 as SYDVKM. The length of the CDR3 is 14 residues. Trimming shortened V by 5 bases and J by 0 bases, and 8 bases separated the two germline ends. CDR3 sequence reads: CASSLMSSYNEQFF. The DNA of the CDR3 is TGTGCCAGCAGTCTTATGAGCTCCTACAATGAGCAGTTCTTC.

The chain is built from TRBV27 and TRBJ1-6, with 10 bases aligning to TRBD1. This CDR3 region has 18 residues. V lost 5 bases to trimming and J lost 5 bases; unmatched junction nucleotides: 12. CDR1 is MNHEY and CDR2 is SMNVEV in the germline V gene (reference sequence). DNA for the CDR3: TGTGCCAGCAGTAGAAGGGGATGGACAGGGGGAGATAATTCACCCCTCCACTTT. Its protein product is CASSRRGWTGGDNSPLHF.

The chain uses TRBV5-1 and TRBJ1-1, with D perhaps TRBD1 (5 bases). Germline CDR1 reads SGHRS; CDR2 reads YFSETQ. The CDR3 contains 15 residues. Trimming stripped 1 base from V and 0 bases from J, with 10 bases between. CDR3 loop: CASSLFGDLNTEAFF. Written as DNA, the CDR3 is TGCGCCAGCAGCTTGTTTGGGGACTTGAACACTGAAGCTTTCTTT.

The gene calls are TRBV7-2 and TRBJ1-1; D is undetermined. Germline CDR1 is SGHTA and CDR2 is FQGNSA. The CDR3 is made up of 14 amino acids. V gave up 5 bases and J gave up 0 bases, with 10 bases separating them. In DNA, the CDR3 is TGTGCCAGCAGCCGGTCCTCGGTGAACACTGAAGCTTTCTTT. Amino acids: CASSRSSVNTEAFF.

With regard to this clone: Within the sample, other DNA sequences also encode this same CDR3. The J gene is TRBJ2-7, the V gene TRBV5-4; a weak D match, TRBD1 (6 bases). This CDR3 is 13 amino acids long. Germline CDR1 SGHNT, CDR2 YYREEE (reference sequence). The V end was cut by 2 bases, the J end by 2 bases, with 8 bases between. DNA of the CDR3: TGTGCCAGCAGCTTAAAGGGGGCCTACGAGCAGTACTTC. This gives the protein CASSLKGAYEQYF.

V is TRBV6-5 and J is TRBJ1-5, with unresolved D. This CDR3 spans 13 amino acids. V was cut by 9 bases and J by 4 bases, with 13 bases left in between. Per germline, CDR1 MNHEY and CDR2 SVGAGI. The CDR3 sequence: CASRQVNNQPQHF. The CDR3 DNA reads TGTGCCAGTAGACAAGTGAATAATCAGCCCCAGCATTTT.

The rearrangement links TRBV5-5 to TRBJ2-1; unclear D gene. V was cut by 1 base and J by 5 bases, with 4 bases left in between. The CDR3 spans 12 residues. Germline loops: CDR1 SGHKS, CDR2 YYEKEE (reference sequence). The CDR3 nucleotides are TGTGCCAGCAGCTTGCAAAACAATGAGCAGTTCTTC. Its protein is CASSLQNNEQFF.

This clone was recorded many times. This chain connects TRBV5-1 to TRBJ2-7, with TRBD1 as a possible D gene (5 bases). There are 15 residues in the CDR3. Germline values: CDR1 SGHRS, CDR2 YFSETQ. V lost 0 bases and J lost 3, with 13 bases in between. CDR3 protein: CASSLAPGIHYEQYF. The CDR3 DNA follows: TGCGCCAGCAGCTTGGCGCCAGGGATTCACTACGAGCAGTACTTC.

V is TRBV2 and J is TRBJ1-1; TRBD1 matches 8 bases. With 6 bases clipped from V and 5 bases from J, the junction kept 8 bases outside the gene matches. CDR1 and CDR2 (germline): SNHLY, FYNNEI. This CDR3 contains 14 residues. The CDR3 coding sequence is TGTGCCAGCAGCGTGGACAGGGTAGGAACTGAAGCTTTCTTT. Its translation is CASSVDRVGTEAFF.

This clone turned up a few times. V is TRBV29-1 and J is TRBJ2-1; 8 bases map to TRBD1. Germline V CDR1 and CDR2: SQVTM, ANQGSEA. Trimming cost V 7 bases and J 3 bases; bases outside gene matches: 5. The CDR3 is 13 residues long. CDR3 in amino acids: CSGRGQGYNEQFF. DNA of the CDR3: TGCAGCGGCCGAGGACAGGGCTACAATGAGCAGTTCTTC.

This chain links TRBV3-1 (or the pseudogene TRBV3-2) with TRBJ2-1; 10 bases agree with TRBD1. Losses at the gene ends were 4 bases for V and 1 base for J; bases not matched to a gene: 1. The germline CDR1 and CDR2 sequences are LGHDT and YNNKEL (reference sequence). This CDR3 has 15 amino acids. The CDR3 DNA reads TGTGCCAGCAGCCGACAGGGGGCGTCCTACAATGAGCAGTTCTTC. Protein: CASSRQGASYNEQFF.

The genes are TRBV18 and TRBJ1-6, with no clear D. This CDR3 has 17 residues. The germline gives CDR1 KGHSH, CDR2 LQKENI. V was shortened by 5 bases and J by 5 bases, with 19 bases between the two germline ends. This CDR3 is CASSFIVGRLNNSPLHF. The CDR3 DNA reads as TGTGCCAGCTCATTTATCGTCGGGAGACTAAATAATTCACCCCTCCACTTT.

This chain connects TRBV5-1 to TRBJ1-4; D gene unclear. Germline CDR1 and CDR2: SGHRS and YFSETQ. V was pared by 0 bases and J by 0 bases, with 12 bases between. The CDR3 sequence is 17 residues long. CDR3 DNA: TGCGCCAGCAGCTTGGCCACGGGATGGGCAACTAATGAAAAACTGTTTTTT. This sequence encodes CASSLATGWATNEKLFF. The variable domain in full, with the rest retrieved from reference TRBV5-1 and TRBJ1-4, is KAGVTQTPRYLIKTRGQQVTLSCSPISGHRSVSWYQQTPGQGLQFLFEYFSETQRNKGNFPGRFSGRQFSNSRSEMNVSTLELGDSALYLCASSLATGWATNEKLFFGSGTQLSVL.

This chain joins TRBV2 and TRBJ1-2; D uncertain. The CDR3 is 14 residues long. The V and J ends lost 3 bases and 0 bases respectively, with 8 bases between them. Germline V gene lookup returns CDR1 SNHLY and CDR2 FYNNEI. For the CDR3, the DNA is TGTGCCAGCAGTGAGGAGGGAACTAACTATGGCTACACCTTC. Amino acids: CASSEEGTNYGYTF.

This clone came up a few times. The chain links TRBV5-1 to TRBJ2-5; TRBD1 aligns across 12 bases. CDR1 is SGHRS, CDR2 YFSETQ, per germline. J was trimmed by 3 bases and V by 1 base; bases with no gene match: 10. This CDR3 contains 18 residues. The CDR3 here is CASSLMGQGAVLKETQYF. The CDR3 DNA reads TGCGCCAGCAGCTTGATGGGACAGGGGGCGGTTCTGAAAGAGACCCAGTACTTC. Drawing the rest from reference TRBV5-1 and TRBJ2-5, the complete variable domain is KAGVTQTPRYLIKTRGQQVTLSCSPISGHRSVSWYQQTPGQGLQFLFEYFSETQRNKGNFPGRFSGRQFSNSRSEMNVSTLELGDSALYLCASSLMGQGAVLKETQYFGPGTRLLVL.

Worth noting for this clone: The junction shows a germline mismatch at one end, possibly a read error. The chain carries TRBV9 and TRBJ1-2; TRBD1 agrees at 7 bases. CDR3 size: 14 residues. Germline V gene lookup returns CDR1 SGDLS and CDR2 YYNGEE. The CDR3 DNA reads TGTGCTAGCAGCGGCTTGGGACAGATAGATGGCTACACCTTC. As protein: CASSGLGQIDGYTF.

The chain links TRBV4-3 to TRBJ2-5; 9 bases fit TRBD1. Unmatched junction bases numbered 3, after V lost 3 bases and J lost 4 bases. Per the germline V gene, CDR1 is LGHNA and CDR2 is YSLEER. The CDR3 sequence is 14 residues long. The CDR3 here is CASSQGQGPETQYF. Written as DNA, the CDR3 is TGCGCCAGCAGCCAGGGACAGGGACCAGAGACCCAGTACTTC.

The rearrangement links TRBV28 to TRBJ1-2, with TRBD1 identical over 11 bases. This CDR3 has 14 amino acids. J lost 8 bases, V lost 6 bases, and 8 bases had no gene match. Germline CDR1 MDHEN, CDR2 SYDVKM. The CDR3 nucleotides are TGTGCCAGCAGGGTCGGACAGGGGGCGGAAGGCTACACCTTC. This encodes CASRVGQGAEGYTF.

The chain is built from TRBV24-1 and TRBJ1-1, with a weak D call TRBD1 (6 bases). The V gene's germline CDR1 is KGHDR and CDR2 SFDVKD. The CDR3 is made up of 15 amino acids. V dropped 3 bases and J dropped 1 base, with 11 bases sitting between them. In DNA form, the CDR3 reads TGTGCCACCAGTGATCACAGGGCAGGGAACACTGAAGCTTTCTTT. It specifies CATSDHRAGNTEAFF.

The chain carries TRBV28 and TRBJ1-3, with 9 bases lining up with TRBD1. Germline V gene data show CDR1 as MDHEN and CDR2 as SYDVKM. This CDR3 is built from 16 residues. Trimming took 6 bases from V and 0 from J; bases not matched to a gene: 6. In DNA form, the CDR3 reads TGTGCCAGCAGGGGACAGGGACGTGTCTCTGGAAACACCATATATTTT. This sequence encodes CASRGQGRVSGNTIYF.

J is TRBJ1-5 and V is TRBV28; tentative D call: TRBD1 (6 bases). The CDR3 runs to 15 residues. CDR1 and CDR2 from the germline V gene are MDHEN and SYDVKM. V dropped 5 bases and J dropped 7 bases, with 18 bases sitting between them. As DNA, the CDR3 is TGTGCCAGCAGTCCTCCTTCAGGGGTCGGCCAGCCCCAGCATTTT. Translating gives CASSPPSGVGQPQHF. The full variable domain, its missing parts supplied by reference TRBV28 and TRBJ1-5, is DVKVTQSSRYLVKRTGEKVFLECVQDMDHENMFWYRQDPGLGLRLIYFSYDVKMKEKGDIPEGYSVSREKKERFSLILESASTNQTSMYLCASSPPSGVGQPQHFGDGTRLSIL.

The chain couples TRBV30 to TRBJ2-7; 11 nucleotides match TRBD1. Trimming cost V 3 bases and J 5 bases; bases outside gene matches: 6. In germline, CDR1 is GTSNPN, CDR2 SVGIG (reference sequence). The CDR3 contains 14 residues. CDR3 sequence: CAWSPGQGVDEQYF. The CDR3 DNA is TGTGCCTGGAGCCCGGGACAGGGGGTAGACGAGCAGTACTTC.

This chain uses TRBV10-3 with TRBJ2-2, with 10 bases identical to TRBD2. The CDR3 contains 15 residues. CDR1 and CDR2 (germline): ENHRY, SYGVKD. Unmatched junction bases numbered 2, after V lost 6 bases and J lost 1 base. CDR3: CAIRVAGGNTGELFF. CDR3 nucleotides: TGTGCCATCAGGGTAGCGGGAGGGAACACCGGGGAGCTGTTTTTT.

The chain combines TRBV4-1 with TRBJ1-6; D unresolved. Per germline, CDR1 MGHRA and CDR2 YSYEKL. The CDR3 has 19 amino acids. V was clipped by 4 bases and J by 4 bases, with 23 bases between them. CDR3 sequence: CASSPGEASRGFYNSPLHF. Here the CDR3 DNA reads TGCGCCAGCAGCCCAGGCGAAGCCTCTCGGGGATTTTATAATTCACCCCTCCACTTT.

This chain uses TRBV21-1 with TRBJ2-3; TRBD2 is the table's D call and was not checked against the DNA. TRBV21-1 is shown as a pseudogene. This CDR3 is built from 16 residues. The CDR3: CASSKSRPGITDTQYF. The CDR3 nucleotides read TGTGCCAGCAGCAAGTCTAGACCGGGAATCACAGATACGCAGTATTTT.

This chain joins TRBV6-2 or TRBV6-3 and TRBJ2-7, with TRBD2 identical over 8 bases. This CDR3 has 14 amino acids. Germline trimming cut 7 bases from V and 2 bases from J; bases unmatched to any gene: 7. Germline V CDR1 and CDR2: MNHEY, SVGEGT. The CDR3 sequence is CASTPGRDPYEQYF. CDR3 DNA: TGTGCCAGCACCCCCGGGAGGGACCCCTACGAGCAGTACTTC.

CDR3 in DNA: TGTGCCACCAGCAGAGATAGAGGGACTAGCGGGGGGAAGGGCGCCGGGGAGCTGTTTTTT. Its translation is CATSRDRGTSGGKGAGELFF. V is TRBV15 and J is TRBJ2-2; 15 positions match TRBD2. Germline assignment: CDR1 LNHNV and CDR2 YYDKDF (reference sequence). This CDR3 contains 20 residues. The ends lost 0 bases at V and 6 bases at J; junction bases unmatched: 11.

This clone has a single count. This chain joins TRBV7-9 and TRBJ1-3, with TRBD1 matching 8 bases. The CDR3 is made up of 13 amino acids. V was clipped by 2 bases and J by 7 bases; unmatched bases: 1. CDR1 is SEHNR and CDR2 is FQNEAQ in the germline V gene (reference sequence). The CDR3 region has the DNA TGTGCCAGCAGCTTATCAGGGGGCAACACCATATATTTT. It translates to CASSLSGGNTIYF.

The chain joins TRBV2 to TRBJ2-1; D is possibly TRBD1 (6 bases). Trimming pared 8 bases from V and 5 bases from J, leaving 16 bases between. Germline V gene data show CDR1 as SNHLY and CDR2 as FYNNEI. The CDR3 spans 14 residues. The CDR3 DNA reads TGTGCCAGCCAAACAGGGTGGGGCAACAATGAGCAGTTCTTC. This codes for CASQTGWGNNEQFF.

The chain uses TRBV30 and TRBJ2-2; 9 bases align to TRBD1. The CDR3 has 15 residues. V was clipped by 3 bases and J by 0 bases; unmatched bases: 2. CDR1 is GTSNPN, CDR2 SVGIG, per germline (reference sequence). CDR3 region: CAWRRTGANTGELFF. The CDR3 region has the DNA TGTGCCTGGAGACGGACAGGGGCGAACACCGGGGAGCTGTTTTTT. The variable domain in full, completed from reference TRBV30 and TRBJ2-2, reads SQTIHQWPATLVQPVGSPLSLECTVEGTSNPNLYWYRQAAGRGLQLLFYSVGIGQISSEVPQNLSASRPQDRQFILSSKKLLLSDSGFYLCAWRRTGANTGELFFGEGSRLTVL.

This chain links TRBV27 with TRBJ1-1, with a weak D call TRBD1 (6 bases). The germline gives CDR1 MNHEY, CDR2 SMNVEV (reference sequence). The V end was cut by 4 bases, the J end by 4 bases, with 10 bases between. The CDR3 spans 13 residues. The CDR3: CASSWDILTEAFF. The CDR3 nucleotides are TGTGCCAGCAGTTGGGACATACTCACTGAAGCTTTCTTT.